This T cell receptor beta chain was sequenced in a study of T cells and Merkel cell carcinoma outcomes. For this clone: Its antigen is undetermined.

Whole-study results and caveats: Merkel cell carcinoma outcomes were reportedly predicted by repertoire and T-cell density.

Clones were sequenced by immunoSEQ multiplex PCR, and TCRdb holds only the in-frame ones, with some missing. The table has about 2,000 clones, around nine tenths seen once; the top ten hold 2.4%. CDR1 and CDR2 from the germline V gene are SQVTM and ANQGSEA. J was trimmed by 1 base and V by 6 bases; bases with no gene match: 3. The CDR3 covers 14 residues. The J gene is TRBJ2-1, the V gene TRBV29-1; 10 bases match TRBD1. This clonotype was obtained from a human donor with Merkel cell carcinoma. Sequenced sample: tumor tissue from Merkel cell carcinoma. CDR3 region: CSVLGQGSYNEQFF. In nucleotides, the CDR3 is TGCAGCGTCTTGGGACAGGGGTCCTACAATGAGCAGTTCTTC.